This entry lists 4 T cell receptor beta chains sequenced from one sample in a study of high-grade serous ovarian cancer treatment subgroups. TCRdb's table, derived via immunoSEQ multiplex PCR, lists solely in-frame clones and lacks some. This sample yields about 1,900 clones, of which around 79% are seen a single time; 14% belongs to the top ten. Tumor samples were obtained before definitive surgery or chemotherapy. Sequencing was performed on tumor tissue. The receptor source for this set is a human donor with high-grade serous ovarian cancer.

This rearrangement joins TRBV19 to TRBJ2-1; D possibly uses TRBD1 or TRBD2 (6 bases each). V lost 1 base to trimming and J lost 8 bases, with 15 bases between them. The length of the CDR3 is 15 residues. Germline CDR1 is LNHDA and CDR2 is SQIVND (reference sequence). CDR3 sequence: CASSIGRGQLHEQFF. Written as DNA, the CDR3 is TGTGCCAGTAGTATAGGGAGGGGACAACTCCATGAGCAGTTCTTC.

This chain joins TRBV13 and TRBJ1-1; possibly TRBD1 for D (5 bases). The CDR3 spans 15 residues. With 1 base removed from V and 3 bases from J, the gap between germline ends came to 12 bases. Germline CDR1 reads PRHDT; CDR2 reads FYEKMQ (reference sequence). The CDR3, as DNA: TGTGCCAGCAGCTTAGCGGGGGGAGCGGACACTGAAGCTTTCTTT. This codes for CASSLAGGADTEAFF.

As for this clone: Germline and junction disagree at one end, which may indicate a read error. The chain recombines TRBV5-1 with TRBJ1-2, with D possibly being TRBD1 (5 bases). Germline V gives CDR1 SGHRS, CDR2 YFSETQ. The CDR3 is 13 residues long. The CDR3 loop reads CASSLADSYGCTF. The DNA of the CDR3 is TGCGCCAGCAGCTTGGCCGACAGCTATGGCTGCACCTTC.

The chain links TRBV11-2 to TRBJ2-5, with 11 bases fitting TRBD2. Per the germline V gene, CDR1 is SGHAT and CDR2 is FQNNGV. Trimming cost V 4 bases and J 4 bases; bases outside gene matches: 8. This CDR3 is 16 amino acids long. The CDR3, as DNA: TGTGCCAGCAGCTCAAATAGCGGGGGGGCCGGAGAGACCCAGTACTTC. It is translated as CASSSNSGGAGETQYF.